What follows describes a single T cell receptor (beta chain). This specimen comes from a study of preoperative IRX-2 immunotherapy in early breast cancer. Data came from immunoSEQ multiplex PCR; TCRdb stores just in-frame clones and leaves some out. The repertoire consists of about 33,000 clones, with about nine tenths occurring once and the leading ten covering about 1.5%. The treatment here: preoperative locoregional IRX-2 cytokine immunotherapy. This sequence originates from a human donor with breast cancer. Sequenced material: tumor tissue, taken after IRX-2 immunotherapy.

CDR3 coding DNA: TGTGCCAGCAGCTCCTTACTAGCGGAAGAGACCCAGTACTTC. Translating it yields CASSSLLAEETQYF. The gene calls are TRBV11-3 and TRBJ2-5, with 8 bases lining up with TRBD2. Per the germline V gene, CDR1 is SGHNT and CDR2 is YENEEA. The CDR3 extends over 14 amino acids. V lost 4 bases to trimming and J lost 3 bases; unmatched junction nucleotides: 4.